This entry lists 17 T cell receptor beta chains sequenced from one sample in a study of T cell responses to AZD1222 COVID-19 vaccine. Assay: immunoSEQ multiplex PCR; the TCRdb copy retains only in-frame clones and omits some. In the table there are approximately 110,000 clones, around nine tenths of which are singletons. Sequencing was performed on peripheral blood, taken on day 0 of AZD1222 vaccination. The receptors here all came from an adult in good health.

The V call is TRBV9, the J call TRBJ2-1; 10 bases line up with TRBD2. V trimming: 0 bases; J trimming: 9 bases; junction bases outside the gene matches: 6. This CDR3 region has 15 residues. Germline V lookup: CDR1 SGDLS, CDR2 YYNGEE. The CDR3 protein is CASSVALAGAGEQFF. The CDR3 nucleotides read TGTGCCAGCAGCGTAGCGCTAGCGGGGGCGGGTGAGCAGTTCTTC.

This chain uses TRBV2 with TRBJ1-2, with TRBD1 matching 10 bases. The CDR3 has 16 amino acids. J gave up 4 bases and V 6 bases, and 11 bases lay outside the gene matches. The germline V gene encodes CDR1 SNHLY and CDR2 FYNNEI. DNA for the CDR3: TGTGCCAGCAGACCCGGGACAGGGGATAGGGCCTATGGCTACACCTTC. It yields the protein CASRPGTGDRAYGYTF. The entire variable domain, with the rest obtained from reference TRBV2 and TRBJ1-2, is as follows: EPEVTQTPSHQVTQMGQEVILRCVPISNHLYFYWYRQILGQKVEFLVSFYNNEISEKSEIFDDQFSVERPDGSNFTLKIRSTKLEDSAMYFCASRPGTGDRAYGYTFGSGTRLTVV.

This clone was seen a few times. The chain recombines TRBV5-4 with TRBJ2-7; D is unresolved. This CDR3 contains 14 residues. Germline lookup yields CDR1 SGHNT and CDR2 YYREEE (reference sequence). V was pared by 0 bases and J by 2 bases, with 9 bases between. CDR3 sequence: CASSLAAFPYEQYV. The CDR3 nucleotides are TGTGCCAGCAGCTTGGCGGCCTTCCCCTACGAGCAGTACGTC.

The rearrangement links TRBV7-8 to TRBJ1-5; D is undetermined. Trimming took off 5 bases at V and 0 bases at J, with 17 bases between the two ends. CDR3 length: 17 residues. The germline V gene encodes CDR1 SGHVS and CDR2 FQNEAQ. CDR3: CASSLREWGYSNQPQHF. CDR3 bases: TGTGCCAGCAGCCTTAGGGAGTGGGGTTATAGCAATCAGCCCCAGCATTTT.

The CDR3 coding sequence is TGCAGCGTCCCGGGCGGGGGCGGGGAGACCCAGTACTTC. Translated: CSVPGGGGETQYF. The V call is TRBV29-1, the J call TRBJ2-5, with D possibly being TRBD2 (7 bases). Between the trimmed V and J ends, which lost 6 bases and 5 bases, there was a span of 16 bases. The CDR3 totals 13 residues. Germline CDR1 is SQVTM and CDR2 is ANQGSEA.

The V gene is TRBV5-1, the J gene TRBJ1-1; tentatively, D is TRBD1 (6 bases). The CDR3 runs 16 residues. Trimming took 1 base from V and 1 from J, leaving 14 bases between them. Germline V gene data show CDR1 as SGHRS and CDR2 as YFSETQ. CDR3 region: CASSLYPGVENTEAFF. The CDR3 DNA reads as TGCGCCAGCAGCTTGTATCCAGGGGTCGAGAACACTGAAGCTTTCTTT.

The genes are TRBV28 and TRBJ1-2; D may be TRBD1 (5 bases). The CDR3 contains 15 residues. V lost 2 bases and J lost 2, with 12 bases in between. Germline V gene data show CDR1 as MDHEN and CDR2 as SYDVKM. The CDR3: CASSLATAPNYGYTF. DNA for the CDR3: TGTGCCAGCAGTTTAGCGACAGCCCCAAACTATGGCTACACCTTC.

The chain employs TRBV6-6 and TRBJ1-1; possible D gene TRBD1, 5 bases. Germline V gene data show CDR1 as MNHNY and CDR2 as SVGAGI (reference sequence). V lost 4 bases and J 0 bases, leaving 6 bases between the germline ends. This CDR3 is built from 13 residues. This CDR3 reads CASSSGVNTEAFF. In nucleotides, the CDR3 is TGTGCCAGCAGTTCGGGGGTGAACACTGAAGCTTTCTTT.

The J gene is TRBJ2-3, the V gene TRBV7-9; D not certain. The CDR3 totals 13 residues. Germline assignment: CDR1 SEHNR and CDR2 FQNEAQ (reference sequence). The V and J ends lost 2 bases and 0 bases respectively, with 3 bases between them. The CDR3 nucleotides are TGTGCCAGCAGCTTACCTAGCACAGATACGCAGTATTTT. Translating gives CASSLPSTDTQYF.

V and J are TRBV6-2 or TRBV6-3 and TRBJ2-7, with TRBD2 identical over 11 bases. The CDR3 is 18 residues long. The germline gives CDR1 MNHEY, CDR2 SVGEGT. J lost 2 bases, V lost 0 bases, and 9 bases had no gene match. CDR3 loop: CASSYSTGLAGPPYEQYF. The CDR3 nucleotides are TGTGCCAGCAGTTACTCGACCGGACTAGCGGGCCCCCCCTACGAGCAGTACTTC.

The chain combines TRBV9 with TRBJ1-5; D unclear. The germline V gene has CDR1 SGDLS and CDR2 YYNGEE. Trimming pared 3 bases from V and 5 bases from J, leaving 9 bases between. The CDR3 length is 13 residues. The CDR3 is CASSASGHQPQHF. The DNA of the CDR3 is TGTGCCAGCAGCGCTAGCGGACATCAGCCCCAGCATTTT.

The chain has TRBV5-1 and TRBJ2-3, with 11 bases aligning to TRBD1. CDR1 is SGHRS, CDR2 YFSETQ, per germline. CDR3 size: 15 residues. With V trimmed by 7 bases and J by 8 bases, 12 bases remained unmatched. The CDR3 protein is CASRPPGQGDGTQYF. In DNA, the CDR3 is TGCGCCAGCCGCCCCCCGGGACAGGGGGACGGTACGCAGTATTTT.

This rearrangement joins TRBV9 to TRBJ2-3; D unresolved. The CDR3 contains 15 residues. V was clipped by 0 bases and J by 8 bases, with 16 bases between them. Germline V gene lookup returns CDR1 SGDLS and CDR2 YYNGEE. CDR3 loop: CASSVVASPVGTQYF. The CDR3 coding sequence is TGTGCCAGCAGCGTAGTGGCCTCCCCCGTGGGTACGCAGTATTTT.

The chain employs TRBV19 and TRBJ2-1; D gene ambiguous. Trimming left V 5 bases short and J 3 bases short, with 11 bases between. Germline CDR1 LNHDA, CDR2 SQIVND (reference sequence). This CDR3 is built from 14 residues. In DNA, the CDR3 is TGTGCCAGTAGTGCCAAGCCAAGCTACAATGAGCAGTTCTTC. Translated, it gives CASSAKPSYNEQFF.

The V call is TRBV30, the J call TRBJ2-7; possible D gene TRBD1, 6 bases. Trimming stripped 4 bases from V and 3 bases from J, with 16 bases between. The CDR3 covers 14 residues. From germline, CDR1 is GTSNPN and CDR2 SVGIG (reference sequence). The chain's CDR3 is CAWTRRIRGYEQYF. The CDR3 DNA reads TGTGCCTGGACGAGAAGAATCAGGGGCTACGAGCAGTACTTC.

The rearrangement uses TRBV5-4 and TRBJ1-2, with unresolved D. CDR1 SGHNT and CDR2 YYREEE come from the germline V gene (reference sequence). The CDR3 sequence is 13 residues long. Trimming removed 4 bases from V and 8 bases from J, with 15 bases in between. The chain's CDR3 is CASSPRARRGYTF. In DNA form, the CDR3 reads TGTGCCAGCAGCCCCCGGGCCCGGCGGGGCTACACCTTC.

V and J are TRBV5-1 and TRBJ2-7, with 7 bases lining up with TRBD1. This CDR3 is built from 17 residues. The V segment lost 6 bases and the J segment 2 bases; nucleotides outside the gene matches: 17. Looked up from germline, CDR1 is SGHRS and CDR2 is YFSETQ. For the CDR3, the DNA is TGCGCCAGCACCCCACGCCCCAGTGGACAGGCGACCTACGAGCAGTACTTC. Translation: CASTPRPSGQATYEQYF.